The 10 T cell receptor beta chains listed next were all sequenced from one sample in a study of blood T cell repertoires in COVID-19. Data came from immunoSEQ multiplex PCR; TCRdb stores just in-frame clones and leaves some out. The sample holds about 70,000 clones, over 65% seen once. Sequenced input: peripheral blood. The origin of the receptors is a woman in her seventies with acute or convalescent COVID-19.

As DNA, the CDR3 is TGTGCCATCAGTGAGTCCGGGGGGGACGAAAAACTGTTTTTT. It yields the protein CAISESGGDEKLFF. The chain uses TRBV10-3 and TRBJ1-4, with D possibly matching TRBD1 (5 bases). This CDR3 region has 14 residues. V gave up 0 bases and J gave up 8 bases, with 10 bases separating them. The germline V gene has CDR1 ENHRY and CDR2 SYGVKD.

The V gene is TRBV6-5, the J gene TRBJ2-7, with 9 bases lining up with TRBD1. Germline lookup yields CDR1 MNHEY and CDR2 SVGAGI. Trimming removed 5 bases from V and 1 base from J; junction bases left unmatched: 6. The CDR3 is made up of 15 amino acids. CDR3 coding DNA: TGTGCCAGCAGTACAACGGGACAGGGATCCTACGAGCAGTACTTC. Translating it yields CASSTTGQGSYEQYF.

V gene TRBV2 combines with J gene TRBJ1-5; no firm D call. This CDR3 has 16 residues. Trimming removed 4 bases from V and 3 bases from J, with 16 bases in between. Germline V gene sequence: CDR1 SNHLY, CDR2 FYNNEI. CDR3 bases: TGTGCCAGCAGTGTCCAACCAGTACAGAACAATCAGCCCCAGCATTTT. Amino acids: CASSVQPVQNNQPQHF.

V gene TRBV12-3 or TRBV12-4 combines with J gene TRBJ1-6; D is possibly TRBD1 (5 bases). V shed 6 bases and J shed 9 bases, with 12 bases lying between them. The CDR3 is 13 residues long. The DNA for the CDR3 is TGTGCCAGCAGCTCCGGGACTGCTTCACCCCTCCACTTT. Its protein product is CASSSGTASPLHF.

Here the CDR3 reads CASSLEGQGLYEQYF. CDR3 DNA sequence: TGCGCCAGCAGCTTGGAGGGACAGGGTCTTTACGAGCAGTACTTC. The rearrangement links TRBV5-1 to TRBJ2-7, with 9 bases that match TRBD1. Germline V CDR1 and CDR2: SGHRS, YFSETQ. The CDR3 spans 15 residues. V dropped 0 bases and J dropped 4; count of bases not matched to a gene: 5.

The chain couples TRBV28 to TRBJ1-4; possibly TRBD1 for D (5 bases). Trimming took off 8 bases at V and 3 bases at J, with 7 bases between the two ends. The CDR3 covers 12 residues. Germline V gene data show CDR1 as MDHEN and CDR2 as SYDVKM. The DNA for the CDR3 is TGTGCCAGCGGGGGGTCTAATGAAAAACTGTTTTTT. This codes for CASGGSNEKLFF. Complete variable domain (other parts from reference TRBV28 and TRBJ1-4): DVKVTQSSRYLVKRTGEKVFLECVQDMDHENMFWYRQDPGLGLRLIYFSYDVKMKEKGDIPEGYSVSREKKERFSLILESASTNQTSMYLCASGGSNEKLFFGSGTQLSVL.

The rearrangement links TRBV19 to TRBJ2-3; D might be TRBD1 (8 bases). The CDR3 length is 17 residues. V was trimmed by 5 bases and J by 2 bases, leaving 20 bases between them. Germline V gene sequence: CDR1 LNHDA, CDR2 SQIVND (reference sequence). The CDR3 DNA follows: TGTGCCAGTAGTCCATGGACAGGGCGGGGGCCCACAGATACGCAGTATTTT. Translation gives CASSPWTGRGPTDTQYF.

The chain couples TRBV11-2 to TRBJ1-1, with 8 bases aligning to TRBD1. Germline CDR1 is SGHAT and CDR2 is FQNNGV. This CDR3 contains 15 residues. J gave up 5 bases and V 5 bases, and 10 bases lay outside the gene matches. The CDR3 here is CASSPRDRRRTEAFF. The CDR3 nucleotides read TGTGCCAGCAGCCCTAGGGACAGGAGGCGGACTGAAGCTTTCTTT.

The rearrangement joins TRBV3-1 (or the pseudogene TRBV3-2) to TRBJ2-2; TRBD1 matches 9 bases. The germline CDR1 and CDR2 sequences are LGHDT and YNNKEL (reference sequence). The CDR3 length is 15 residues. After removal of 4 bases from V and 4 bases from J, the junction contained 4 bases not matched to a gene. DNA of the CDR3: TGTGCCAGCAGCCCACGGGACAGGGCCACCGGGGAGCTGTTTTTT. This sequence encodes CASSPRDRATGELFF.

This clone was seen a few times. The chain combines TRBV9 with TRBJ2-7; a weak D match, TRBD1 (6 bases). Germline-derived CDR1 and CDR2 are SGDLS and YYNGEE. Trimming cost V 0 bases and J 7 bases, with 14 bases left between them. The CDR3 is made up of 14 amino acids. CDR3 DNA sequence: TGTGCCAGCAGCGTAGGCGACGTACAGGGAGAGCAGTACTTC. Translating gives CASSVGDVQGEQYF. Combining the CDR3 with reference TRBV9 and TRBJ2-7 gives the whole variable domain DSGVTQTPKHLITATGQRVTLRCSPRSGDLSVYWYQQSLDQGLQFLIQYYNGEERAKGNILERFSAQQFPDLHSELNLSSLELGDSALYFCASSVGDVQGEQYFGPGTRLTVT.